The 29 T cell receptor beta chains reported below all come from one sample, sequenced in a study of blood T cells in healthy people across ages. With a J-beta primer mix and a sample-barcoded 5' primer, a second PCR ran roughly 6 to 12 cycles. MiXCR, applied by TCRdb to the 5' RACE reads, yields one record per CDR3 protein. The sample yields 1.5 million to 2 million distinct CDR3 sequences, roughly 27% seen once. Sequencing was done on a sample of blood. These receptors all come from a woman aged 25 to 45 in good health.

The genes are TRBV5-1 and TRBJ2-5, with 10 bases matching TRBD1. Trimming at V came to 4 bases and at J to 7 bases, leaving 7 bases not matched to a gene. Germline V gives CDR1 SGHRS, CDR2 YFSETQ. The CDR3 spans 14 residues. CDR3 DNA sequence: TGCGCCAGCAGCGACCCGACAGGGGGCGGGACCCAGTACTTC. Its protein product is CASSDPTGGGTQYF.

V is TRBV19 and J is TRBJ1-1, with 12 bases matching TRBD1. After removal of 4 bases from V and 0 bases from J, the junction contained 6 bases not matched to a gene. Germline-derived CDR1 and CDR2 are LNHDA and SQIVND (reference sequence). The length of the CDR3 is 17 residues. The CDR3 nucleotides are TGTGCCAGTAGTAGTCGGGACAGGGGGCGATTGAACACTGAAGCTTTCTTT. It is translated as CASSSRDRGRLNTEAFF.

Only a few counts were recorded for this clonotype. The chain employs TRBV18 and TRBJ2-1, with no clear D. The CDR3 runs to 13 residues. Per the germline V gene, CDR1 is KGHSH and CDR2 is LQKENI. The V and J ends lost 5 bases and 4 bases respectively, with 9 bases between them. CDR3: CASSKEKYNEQFF. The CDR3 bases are TGTGCCAGCTCAAAGGAGAAATACAATGAGCAGTTCTTC.

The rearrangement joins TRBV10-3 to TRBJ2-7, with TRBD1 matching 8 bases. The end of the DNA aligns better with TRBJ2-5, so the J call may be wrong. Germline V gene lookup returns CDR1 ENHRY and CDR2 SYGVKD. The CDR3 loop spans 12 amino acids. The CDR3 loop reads CATLDRDQTQYF. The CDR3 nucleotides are TGTGCCACCTTGGACAGGGACCAGACCCAGTACTTC.

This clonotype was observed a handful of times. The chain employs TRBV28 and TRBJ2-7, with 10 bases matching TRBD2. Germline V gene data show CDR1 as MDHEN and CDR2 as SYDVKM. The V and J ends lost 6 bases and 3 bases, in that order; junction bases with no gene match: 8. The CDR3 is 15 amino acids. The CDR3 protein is CASSRGLAAHYEQYF. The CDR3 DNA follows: TGTGCCAGCAGCCGCGGACTAGCGGCGCACTACGAGCAGTACTTC.

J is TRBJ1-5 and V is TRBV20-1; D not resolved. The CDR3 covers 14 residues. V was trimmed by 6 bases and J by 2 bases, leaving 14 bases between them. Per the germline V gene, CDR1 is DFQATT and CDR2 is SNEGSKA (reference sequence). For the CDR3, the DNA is TGCAGTGCCAGAAAGGACGGTCGCAATCAGCCCCAGCATTTT. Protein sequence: CSARKDGRNQPQHF.

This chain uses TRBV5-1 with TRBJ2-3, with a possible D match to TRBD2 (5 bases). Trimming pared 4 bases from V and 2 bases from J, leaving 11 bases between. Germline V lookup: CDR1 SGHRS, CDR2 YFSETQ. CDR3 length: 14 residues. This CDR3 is CASSLTTNTDTQYF. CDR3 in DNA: TGCGCCAGCAGCCTGACTACCAACACAGATACGCAGTATTTT. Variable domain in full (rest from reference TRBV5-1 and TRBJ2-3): KAGVTQTPRYLIKTRGQQVTLSCSPISGHRSVSWYQQTPGQGLQFLFEYFSETQRNKGNFPGRFSGRQFSNSRSEMNVSTLELGDSALYLCASSLTTNTDTQYFGPGTRLTVL.

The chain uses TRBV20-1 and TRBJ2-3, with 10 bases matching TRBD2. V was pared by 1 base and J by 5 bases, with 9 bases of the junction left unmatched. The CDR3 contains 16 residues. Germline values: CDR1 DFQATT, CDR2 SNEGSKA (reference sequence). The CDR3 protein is CSARGKSGGARDTQYF. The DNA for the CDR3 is TGCAGTGCTAGAGGCAAAAGCGGGGGGGCCAGAGATACGCAGTATTTT.

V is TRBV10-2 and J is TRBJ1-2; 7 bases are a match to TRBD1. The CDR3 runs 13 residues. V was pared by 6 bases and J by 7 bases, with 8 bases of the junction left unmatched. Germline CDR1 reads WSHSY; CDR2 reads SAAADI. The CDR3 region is CASRATGEGGYTF. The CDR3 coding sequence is TGCGCCAGCAGAGCAACAGGGGAAGGTGGCTACACCTTC.

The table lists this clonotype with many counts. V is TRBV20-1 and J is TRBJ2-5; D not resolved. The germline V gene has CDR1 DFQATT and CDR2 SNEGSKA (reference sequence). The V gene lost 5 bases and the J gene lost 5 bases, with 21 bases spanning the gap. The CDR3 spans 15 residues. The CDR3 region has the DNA TGCAGTGCTTCCCCAGCCCTGCCGAGTACGGAGACCCAGTACTTC. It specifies CSASPALPSTETQYF.

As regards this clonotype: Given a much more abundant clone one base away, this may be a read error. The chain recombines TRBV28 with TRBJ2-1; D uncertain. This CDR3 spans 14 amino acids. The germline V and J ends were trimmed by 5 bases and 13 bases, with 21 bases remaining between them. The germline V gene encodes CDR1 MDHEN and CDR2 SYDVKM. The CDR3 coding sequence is TGTGCCAGCAGTCAACTGGATGGTGAAGAGACCCAGTTCTTC. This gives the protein CASSQLDGEETQFF.

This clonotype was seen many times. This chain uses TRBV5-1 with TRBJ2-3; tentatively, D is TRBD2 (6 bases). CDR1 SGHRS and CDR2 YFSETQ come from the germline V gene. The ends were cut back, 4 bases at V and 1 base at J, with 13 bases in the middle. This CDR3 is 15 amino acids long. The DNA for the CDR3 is TGCGCCAGCAGCCGCGGGGTGTCCCGCACAGATACGCAGTATTTT. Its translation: CASSRGVSRTDTQYF.

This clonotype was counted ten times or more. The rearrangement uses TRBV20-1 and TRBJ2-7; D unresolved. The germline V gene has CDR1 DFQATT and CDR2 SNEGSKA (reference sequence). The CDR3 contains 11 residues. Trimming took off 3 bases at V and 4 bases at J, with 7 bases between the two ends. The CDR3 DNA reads TGCAGTGCTAGTGATTCATACGAGCAGTACTTC. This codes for CSASDSYEQYF.

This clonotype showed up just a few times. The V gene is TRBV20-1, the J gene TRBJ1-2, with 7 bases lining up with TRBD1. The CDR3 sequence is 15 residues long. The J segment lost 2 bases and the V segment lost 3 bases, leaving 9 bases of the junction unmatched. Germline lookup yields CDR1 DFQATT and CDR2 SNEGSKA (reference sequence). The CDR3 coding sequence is TGCAGTGCTAGGGGGACAGTTCCGTTCAACTATGGCTACACCTTC. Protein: CSARGTVPFNYGYTF.

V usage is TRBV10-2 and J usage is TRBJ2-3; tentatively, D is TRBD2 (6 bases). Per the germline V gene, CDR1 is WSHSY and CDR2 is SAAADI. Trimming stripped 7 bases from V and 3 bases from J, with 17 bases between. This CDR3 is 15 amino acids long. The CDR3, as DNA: TGCGCCAGCAATGCGGCCCTCGCGGGGACAGATACGCAGTATTTT. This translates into CASNAALAGTDTQYF.

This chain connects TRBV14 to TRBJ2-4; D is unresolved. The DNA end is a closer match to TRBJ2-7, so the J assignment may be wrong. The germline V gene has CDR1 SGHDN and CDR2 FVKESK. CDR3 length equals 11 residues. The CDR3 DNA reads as TGTGCCAGCAGCCAACATGGCGAGCAGTACTTC. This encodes CASSQHGEQYF.

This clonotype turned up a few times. CDR3 sequence reads: CASSLVSGTGDEKLFF. The CDR3 coding sequence is TGTGCCAGCAGCTTAGTTTCCGGGACAGGGGATGAAAAACTGTTTTTT. The chain couples TRBV7-2 to TRBJ1-4; TRBD1 matches 10 bases. The CDR3 length is 16 residues. Germline loops: CDR1 SGHTA, CDR2 FQGNSA. Unmatched junction bases numbered 5, after V lost 1 base and J lost 6 bases.

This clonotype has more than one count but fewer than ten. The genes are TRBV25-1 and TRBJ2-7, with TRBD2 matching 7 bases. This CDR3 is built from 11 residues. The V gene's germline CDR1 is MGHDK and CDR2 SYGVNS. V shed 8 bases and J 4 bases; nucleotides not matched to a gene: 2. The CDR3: CASQRGYEQYF. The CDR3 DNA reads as TGTGCCAGCCAGCGGGGATACGAGCAGTACTTC.

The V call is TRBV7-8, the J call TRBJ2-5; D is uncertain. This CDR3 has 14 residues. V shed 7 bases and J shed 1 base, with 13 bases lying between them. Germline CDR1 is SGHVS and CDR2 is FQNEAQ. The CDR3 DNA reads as TGTGCCAGCAACACCCCAGGCGCCCAAGAGACCCAGTACTTC. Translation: CASNTPGAQETQYF.

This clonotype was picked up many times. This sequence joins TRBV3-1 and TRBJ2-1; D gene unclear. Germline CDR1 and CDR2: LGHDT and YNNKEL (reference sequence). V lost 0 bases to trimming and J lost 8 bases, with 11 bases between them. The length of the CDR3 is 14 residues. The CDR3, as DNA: TGTGCCAGCAGCCAAGATCTTCGCGGCGATGAGCAGTTCTTC. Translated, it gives CASSQDLRGDEQFF.

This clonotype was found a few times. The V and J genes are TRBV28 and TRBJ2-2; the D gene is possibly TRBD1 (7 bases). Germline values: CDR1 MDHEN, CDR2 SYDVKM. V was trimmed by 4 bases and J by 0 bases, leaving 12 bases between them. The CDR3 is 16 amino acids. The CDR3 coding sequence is TGTGCCAGCAGTTCGGGGGACAGTTCGAACACCGGGGAGCTGTTTTTT. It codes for CASSSGDSSNTGELFF.

CDR3 in DNA: TGTGCCAGCAGCTCCGACAGGGTTCGTGAAGCTTTCTTT. Its protein is CASSSDRVREAFF. The genes are TRBV7-2 and TRBJ1-1, with 7 bases identical to TRBD1. From germline, CDR1 is SGHTA and CDR2 FQGNSA. The J segment lost 7 bases and the V segment lost 4 bases, leaving 6 bases of the junction unmatched. This CDR3 spans 13 amino acids.

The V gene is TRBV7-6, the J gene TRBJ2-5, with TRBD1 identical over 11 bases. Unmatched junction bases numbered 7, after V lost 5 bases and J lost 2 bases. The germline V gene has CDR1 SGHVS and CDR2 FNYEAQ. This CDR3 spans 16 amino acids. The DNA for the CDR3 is TGTGCCAGCAGCACTTCCGGGACAGGGGGACAAGAGACCCAGTACTTC. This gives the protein CASSTSGTGGQETQYF. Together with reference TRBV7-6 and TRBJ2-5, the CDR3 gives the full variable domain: GAGVSQSPRYKVTKRGQDVALRCDPISGHVSLYWYRQALGQGPEFLTYFNYEAQQDKSGLPNDRFSAERPEGSISTLTIQRTEQRDSAMYRCASSTSGTGGQETQYFGPGTRLLVL.

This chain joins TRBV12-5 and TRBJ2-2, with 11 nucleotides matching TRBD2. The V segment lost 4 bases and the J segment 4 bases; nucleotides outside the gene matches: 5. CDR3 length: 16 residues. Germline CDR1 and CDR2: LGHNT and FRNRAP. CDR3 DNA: TGTGCTAGTGGTTCCGGGACTAGCGGCACCACCGGGGAGCTGTTTTTT. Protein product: CASGSGTSGTTGELFF.

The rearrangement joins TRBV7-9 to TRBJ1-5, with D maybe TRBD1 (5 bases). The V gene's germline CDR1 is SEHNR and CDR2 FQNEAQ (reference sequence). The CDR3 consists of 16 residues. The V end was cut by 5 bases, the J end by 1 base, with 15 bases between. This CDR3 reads CASSPGSWESNQPQHF. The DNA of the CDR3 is TGTGCCAGCAGCCCAGGGAGTTGGGAGAGCAATCAGCCCCAGCATTTT. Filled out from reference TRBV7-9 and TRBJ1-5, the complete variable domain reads DTGVSQNPRHKITKRGQNVTFRCDPISEHNRLYWYRQTLGQGPEFLTYFQNEAQLEKSRLLSDRFSAERPKGSFSTLEIQRTEQGDSAMYLCASSPGSWESNQPQHFGDGTRLSIL.

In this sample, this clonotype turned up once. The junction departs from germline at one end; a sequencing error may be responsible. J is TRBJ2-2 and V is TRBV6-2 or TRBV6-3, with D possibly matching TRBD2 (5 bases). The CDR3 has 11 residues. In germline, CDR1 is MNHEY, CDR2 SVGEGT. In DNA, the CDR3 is TGTGCCAGCAGTCCCATCGGGGAGCTGGTTTTT. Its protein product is CASSPIGELVF.

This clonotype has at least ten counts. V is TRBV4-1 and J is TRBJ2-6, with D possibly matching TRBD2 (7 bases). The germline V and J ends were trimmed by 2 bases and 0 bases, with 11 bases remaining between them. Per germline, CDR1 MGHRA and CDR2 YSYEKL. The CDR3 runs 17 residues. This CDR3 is CASSQQGGGSGANVLTF. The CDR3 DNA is TGCGCCAGCAGCCAACAAGGGGGGGGCTCTGGGGCCAACGTCCTGACTTTC.

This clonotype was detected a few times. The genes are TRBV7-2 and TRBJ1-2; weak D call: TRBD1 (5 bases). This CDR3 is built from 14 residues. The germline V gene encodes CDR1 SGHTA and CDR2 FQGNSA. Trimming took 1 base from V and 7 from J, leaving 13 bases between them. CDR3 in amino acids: CASSLGGAYGGYTF. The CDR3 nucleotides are TGTGCCAGCAGCTTAGGAGGGGCCTATGGTGGCTACACCTTC.

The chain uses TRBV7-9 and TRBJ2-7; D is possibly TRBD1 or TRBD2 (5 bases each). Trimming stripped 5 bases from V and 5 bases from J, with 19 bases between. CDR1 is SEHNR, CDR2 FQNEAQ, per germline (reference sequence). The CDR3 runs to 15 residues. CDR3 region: CASSAQSGRWDEQYF. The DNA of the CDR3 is TGTGCCAGCAGCGCCCAGTCGGGACGGTGGGACGAGCAGTACTTC.